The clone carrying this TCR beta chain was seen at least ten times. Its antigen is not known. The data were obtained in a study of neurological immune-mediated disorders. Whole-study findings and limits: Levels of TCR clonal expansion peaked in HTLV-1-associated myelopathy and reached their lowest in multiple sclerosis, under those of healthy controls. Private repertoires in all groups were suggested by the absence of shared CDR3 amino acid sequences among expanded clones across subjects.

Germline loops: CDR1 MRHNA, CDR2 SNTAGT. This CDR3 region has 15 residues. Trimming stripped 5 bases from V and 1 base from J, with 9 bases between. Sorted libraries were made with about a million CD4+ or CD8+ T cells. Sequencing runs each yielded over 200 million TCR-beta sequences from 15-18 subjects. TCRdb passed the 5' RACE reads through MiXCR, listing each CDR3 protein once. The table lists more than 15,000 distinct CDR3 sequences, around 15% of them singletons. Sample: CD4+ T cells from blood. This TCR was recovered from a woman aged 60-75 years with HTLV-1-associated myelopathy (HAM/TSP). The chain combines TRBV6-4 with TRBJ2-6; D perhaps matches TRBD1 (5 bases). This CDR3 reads CASSSDSSGANVLTF. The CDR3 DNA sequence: TGTGCCAGCAGTAGTGACAGTTCTGGGGCCAACGTCCTGACTTTC.